A selection of T cell receptor beta chains follows, all from one sample in a study of blood T cell repertoires in COVID-19. The protocol was immunoSEQ multiplex PCR, while the TCRdb copy is restricted to in-frame clones and leaves out a portion. The sample lists under 150,000 clones; 75% to 90% were seen once. The sequencing input was peripheral blood. The receptors come from a human donor in a cohort sampled during active COVID-19. The CDR3 runs from the conserved cysteine through the conserved F or W. The D gene is left open where the match is weak. Clone size is stated in some rows and not others, as once, few, many or a class when expanded.

d_call	v_call	j_call	clone_size	cdr3_aa	cdr3_nt
TRBD1	TRBV11-2	TRBJ1-3	.	CASSSGTGSSGNTIYF	TGTGCCAGCAGCTCCGGGACAGGGAGCTCTGGAAACACCATATATTTT
.	TRBV10-2	TRBJ1-2	few	CASSWQEQYGYTF	TGCGCCAGCAGTTGGCAGGAACAATATGGCTACACCTTC
.	TRBV4-3	TRBJ2-3	.	CASSQERDFTYTQYF	TGCGCCAGCAGCCAAGAAAGGGACTTCACATATACGCAGTATTTT
.	TRBV24-1	TRBJ2-1	.	CATSAGDSYNEQFF	TGTGCCACCAGTGCAGGCGACTCCTACAATGAGCAGTTCTTC
TRBD2	TRBV2	TRBJ2-1	few	CASSGLAGLYEQFF	TGTGCCAGCTCGGGACTAGCGGGATTGTATGAGCAGTTCTTC
.	TRBV12-5	TRBJ2-1	.	CASGLVPSSPGSSYNEQFF	TGTGCTAGTGGTTTGGTACCCTCGTCCCCGGGGAGCTCCTACAATGAGCAGTTCTTC
TRBD1	TRBV7-3	TRBJ1-3	once	CASSSPTGTGNTIYF	TGTGCCAGCAGCTCCCCGACAGGGACTGGAAACACCATATATTTT
TRBD2	TRBV30	TRBJ2-7	many	CAWKGTRAYEQYF	TGTGCCTGGAAAGGGACTAGAGCCTACGAGCAGTACTTC
.	TRBV10-2	TRBJ1-2	.	CASSDYGANYGYTF	TGCGCCAGCAGTGATTACGGAGCTAACTATGGCTACACCTTC
TRBD1	TRBV6-5	TRBJ1-2	few	CASSLRGDRGALGYTF	TGTGCCAGCAGTTTAAGGGGGGACAGGGGGGCACTAGGCTACACCTTC
TRBD1	TRBV19	TRBJ2-3	once	CASSIIGTGYKTDTQYF	TGTGCCAGTAGTATTATTGGGACAGGGTATAAAACAGATACGCAGTATTTT
.	TRBV9	TRBJ2-1	.	CASSVGTNSYNEQFF	TGTGCCAGCAGCGTAGGGACTAACTCCTACAATGAGCAGTTCTTC
.	TRBV7-2	TRBJ1-1	.	CASSLGQNTEAFF	TGTGCCAGCAGCTTAGGTCAGAACACTGAAGCTTTCTTT
.	TRBV5-1	TRBJ2-3	.	CASTVAAVTDTQYF	TGCGCCAGCACGGTAGCGGCAGTGACAGATACGCAGTATTTT
TRBD1	TRBV5-4	TRBJ1-1	.	CASSYRTGSNTEAFF	TGTGCCAGCAGCTATAGGACAGGGTCCAACACTGAAGCTTTCTTT
.	TRBV7-9	TRBJ1-1	few	CASSPSDTEAFF	TGTGCCAGCAGCCCTTCGGACACTGAAGCTTTCTTT
.	TRBV7-2	TRBJ1-1	.	CASSLMGLLRNTEAFF	TGTGCCAGCAGCTTAATGGGACTTCTAAGGAACACTGAAGCTTTCTTT
TRBD1	TRBV29-1	TRBJ2-1	.	CSVEDRALYNEQFF	TGCAGCGTTGAGGACAGGGCCCTTTACAATGAGCAGTTCTTC
TRBD2	TRBV18	TRBJ2-1	.	CASSPPLQLAGGNEQFF	TGTGCCAGCTCACCACCCTTACAACTAGCGGGGGGGAATGAGCAGTTCTTC
.	TRBV5-1	TRBJ2-1	.	CASSLAVGASYNEQFF	TGCGCCAGCAGCTTGGCCGTGGGGGCCTCCTACAATGAGCAGTTCTTC
TRBD1	TRBV19	TRBJ1-2	.	CASSTTGGNYGYTF	TGTGCCAGTAGTACAACAGGGGGCAACTATGGCTACACCTTC
.	TRBV5-1	TRBJ2-1	.	CARAHRGINEQFF	TGCGCCAGGGCCCACCGAGGGATCAATGAGCAGTTCTTC
TRBD2	TRBV10-1	TRBJ2-1	.	CASSQGLAAYNEQFF	TGCGCCAGCAGCCAAGGTCTAGCGGCCTACAATGAGCAGTTCTTC
TRBD1	TRBV7-9	TRBJ1-6	.	CASSAGTGVNSPLHF	TGTGCCAGCAGCGCGGGGACAGGGGTGAATTCACCCCTCCACTTT
TRBD1	TRBV6-2/TRBV6-3	TRBJ1-4	.	CASSYSRTGGSEKLFF	TGTGCCAGCAGTTACTCGAGGACAGGGGGGAGTGAAAAACTGTTTTTT
TRBD1	TRBV6-5	TRBJ2-3	.	CASRGTDTDTQYF	TGTGCCAGCAGGGGGACAGACACAGATACGCAGTATTTT
TRBD2	TRBV7-2	TRBJ2-3	few	CIAGEADTQYF	TGCATAGCGGGAGAGGCAGATACGCAGTATTTT
.	TRBV7-2	TRBJ1-4	.	CASSSTGSANEKLFF	TGTGCCAGCAGCTCCACAGGATCGGCCAATGAAAAACTGTTTTTT
TRBD1	TRBV6-1	TRBJ1-5	.	CASSEKDRGFINGNQPQHF	TGTGCCAGCAGTGAAAAGGACAGGGGATTCATAAATGGCAATCAGCCCCAGCATTTT
TRBD2	TRBV5-6	TRBJ2-3	.	CASSGGLAGGDTQYF	TGTGCCAGCAGCGGGGGACTAGCGGGCGGAGATACGCAGTATTTT
TRBD1	TRBV7-2	TRBJ1-2	.	CASSPLPGTGDGYTF	TGTGCCAGCAGCCCACTTCCCGGGACAGGGGACGGCTACACCTTC
.	TRBV1	TRBJ2-2	.	CTSSQDGPSGTGELFF	TGCACCAGCAGCCAAGATGGGCCTAGCGGAACCGGGGAGCTGTTTTTT
TRBD1	TRBV15	TRBJ1-5	.	CATSREIGGGNQPQHF	TGTGCCACCAGCAGAGAGATAGGGGGCGGGAATCAGCCCCAGCATTTT
.	TRBV20-1	TRBJ1-2	.	CSASSVNYGYTF	TGCAGTGCTAGTTCTGTTAACTATGGCTACACCTTC
TRBD2	TRBV5-1	TRBJ2-3	.	CASNRAGGITDTQYF	TGCGCCAGCAATAGAGCGGGGGGGATCACAGATACGCAGTATTTT
TRBD1	TRBV2	TRBJ1-6	.	CASSETIQGTLGSPLHF	TGTGCCAGCAGTGAAACAATACAGGGGACTCTGGGTTCACCCCTCCACTTT
TRBD1	TRBV6-2/TRBV6-3	TRBJ1-5	.	CASSWPGTGGGEPQHF	TGTGCCAGCAGTTGGCCCGGGACAGGAGGAGGGGAACCCCAGCATTTT
TRBD2	TRBV7-8	TRBJ2-5	few	CASSSGRQETQYF	TGTGCCAGCAGCTCCGGGAGGCAAGAGACCCAGTACTTC
.	TRBV6-1	TRBJ1-2	.	CASSEFVARRDGYTF	TGTGCCAGCAGTGAATTCGTGGCCAGGCGGGATGGCTACACCTTC
TRBD2	TRBV7-9	TRBJ2-1	.	CASSLATSGRSYNEQFF	TGTGCCAGCAGCTTAGCAACTAGCGGGAGGTCTTACAATGAGCAGTTCTTC
.	TRBV9	TRBJ2-1	.	CASSVEAVSSYNEQFF	TGTGCCAGCAGCGTAGAAGCGGTGAGCTCCTACAATGAGCAGTTCTTC
.	TRBV2	TRBJ2-1	once	CASSGLEPYNEQFF	TGTGCCAGCAGTGGGCTAGAGCCCTACAATGAGCAGTTCTTC
.	TRBV7-2	TRBJ1-1	.	CASSREKNTEAFF	TGTGCCAGCAGCCGGGAGAAGAACACTGAAGCTTTCTTT
TRBD1	TRBV11-3	TRBJ1-1	.	CASSQGGRAEAFF	TGTGCCAGCAGCCAGGGGGGAAGGGCTGAAGCTTTCTTT
.	TRBV5-4	TRBJ2-5	.	CASSLRAGQETQYF	TGTGCCAGCAGCTTGCGGGCAGGGCAAGAGACCCAGTACTTC
TRBD1	TRBV11-3	TRBJ2-1	.	CASSPGQSNEQFF	TGTGCCAGCAGCCCGGGACAGTCCAATGAGCAGTTCTTC
.	TRBV6-5	TRBJ1-4	.	CASSYSGTTNEKLFF	TGTGCCAGCAGTTACTCGGGCACAACTAATGAAAAACTGTTTTTT
TRBD1	TRBV23-1	TRBJ2-3	few	CASSQFCQGASDTQYF	TGCGCCAGCAGTCAATTTTGTCAGGGGGCATCAGATACGCAGTATTTT